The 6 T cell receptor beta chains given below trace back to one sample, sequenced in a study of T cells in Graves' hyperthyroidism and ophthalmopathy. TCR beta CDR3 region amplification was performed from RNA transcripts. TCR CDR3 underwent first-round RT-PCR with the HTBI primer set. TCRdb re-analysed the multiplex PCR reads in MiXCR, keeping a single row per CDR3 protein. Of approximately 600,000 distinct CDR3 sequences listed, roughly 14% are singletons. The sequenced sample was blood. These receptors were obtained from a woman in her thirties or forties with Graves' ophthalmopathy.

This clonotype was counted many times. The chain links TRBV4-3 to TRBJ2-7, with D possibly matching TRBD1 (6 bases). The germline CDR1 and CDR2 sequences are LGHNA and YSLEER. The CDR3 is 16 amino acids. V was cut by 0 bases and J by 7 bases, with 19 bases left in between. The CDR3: CASSQDLWGRGSEQYF. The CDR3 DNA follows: TGCGCCAGCAGCCAAGATCTTTGGGGCAGGGGCTCTGAGCAGTACTTC.

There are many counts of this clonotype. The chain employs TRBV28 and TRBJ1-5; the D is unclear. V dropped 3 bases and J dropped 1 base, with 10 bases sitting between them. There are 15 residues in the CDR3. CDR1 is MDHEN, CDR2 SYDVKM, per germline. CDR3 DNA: TGTGCCAGCAGTTTCATCACTGACAGCAATCAGCCCCAGCATTTT. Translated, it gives CASSFITDSNQPQHF.

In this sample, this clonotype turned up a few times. Here the CDR3 reads CASSLGEPRTDTQYF. The CDR3 DNA is TGCGCCAGCAGCCTTGGGGAGCCCCGGACAGATACGCAGTATTTT. The chain couples TRBV4-1 to TRBJ2-3, with a weak D call TRBD2 (5 bases). Germline assignment: CDR1 MGHRA and CDR2 YSYEKL. V was pared by 4 bases and J by 3 bases, with 14 bases between. The CDR3 loop spans 15 amino acids.

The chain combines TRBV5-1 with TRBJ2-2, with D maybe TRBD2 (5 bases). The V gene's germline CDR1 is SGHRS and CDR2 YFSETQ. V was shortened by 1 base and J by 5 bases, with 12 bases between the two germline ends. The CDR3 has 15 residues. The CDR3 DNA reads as TGCGCCAGCAGCTTGCTCCAGACGGGGACCGGGGAGCTGTTTTTT. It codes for CASSLLQTGTGELFF. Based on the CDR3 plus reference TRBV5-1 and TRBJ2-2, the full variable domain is KAGVTQTPRYLIKTRGQQVTLSCSPISGHRSVSWYQQTPGQGLQFLFEYFSETQRNKGNFPGRFSGRQFSNSRSEMNVSTLELGDSALYLCASSLLQTGTGELFFGEGSRLTVL.

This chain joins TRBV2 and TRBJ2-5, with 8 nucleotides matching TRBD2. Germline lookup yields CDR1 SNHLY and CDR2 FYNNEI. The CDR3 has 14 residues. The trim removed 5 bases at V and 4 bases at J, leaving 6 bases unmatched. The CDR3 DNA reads TGTGCCAGCAGTCTCCGGGGGGGCCTAGAGACCCAGTACTTC. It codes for CASSLRGGLETQYF.

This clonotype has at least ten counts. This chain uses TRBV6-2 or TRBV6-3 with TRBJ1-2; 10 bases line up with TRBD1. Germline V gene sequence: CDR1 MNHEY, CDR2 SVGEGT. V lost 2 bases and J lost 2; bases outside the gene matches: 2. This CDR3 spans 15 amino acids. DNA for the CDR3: TGTGCCAGCAGTTACCCGGGACAGGGGAACTATGGCTACACCTTC. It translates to CASSYPGQGNYGYTF.